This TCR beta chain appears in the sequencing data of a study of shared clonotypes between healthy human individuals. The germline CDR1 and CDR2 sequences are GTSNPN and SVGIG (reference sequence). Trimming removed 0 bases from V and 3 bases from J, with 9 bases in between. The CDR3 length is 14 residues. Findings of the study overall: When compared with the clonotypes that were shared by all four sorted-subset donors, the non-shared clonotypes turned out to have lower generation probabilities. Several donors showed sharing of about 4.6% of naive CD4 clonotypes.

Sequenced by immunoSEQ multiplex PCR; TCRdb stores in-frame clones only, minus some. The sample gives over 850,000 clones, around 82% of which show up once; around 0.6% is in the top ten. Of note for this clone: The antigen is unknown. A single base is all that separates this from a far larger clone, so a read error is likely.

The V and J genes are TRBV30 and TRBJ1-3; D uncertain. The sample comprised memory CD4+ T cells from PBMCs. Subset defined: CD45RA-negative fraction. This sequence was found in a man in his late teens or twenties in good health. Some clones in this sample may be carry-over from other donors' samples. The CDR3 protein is CAWSVGDGGNTIYF. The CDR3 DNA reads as TGTGCCTGGAGTGTTGGCGATGGTGGAAACACCATATATTTT.